The entry below describes one T cell receptor (beta chain). This record belongs to a study of response to subunit inactivated influenza vaccine. CDR1 and CDR2 from the germline V gene are SNHLY and FYNNEI. The CDR3 has 12 residues. With 8 bases removed from V and 1 base from J, the gap between germline ends came to 7 bases. MiXCR, run by TCRdb on the RT-PCR reads, gives a single entry per CDR3 protein. The sample records about 190,000 distinct CDR3 sequences, about an eighth being singletons. Here the sequenced sample was CD8+ T cells sorted from PBMCs, taken 4 to 6 days after vaccination. The origin of this receptor is a man aged 50 or older who received an inactivated influenza vaccine. The genes are TRBV2 and TRBJ2-3; D may be TRBD2 (6 bases). The CDR3 DNA sequence: TGTGCCAGCGGGGAGGGCACAGATACGCAGTATTTT. Amino acids: CASGEGTDTQYF.